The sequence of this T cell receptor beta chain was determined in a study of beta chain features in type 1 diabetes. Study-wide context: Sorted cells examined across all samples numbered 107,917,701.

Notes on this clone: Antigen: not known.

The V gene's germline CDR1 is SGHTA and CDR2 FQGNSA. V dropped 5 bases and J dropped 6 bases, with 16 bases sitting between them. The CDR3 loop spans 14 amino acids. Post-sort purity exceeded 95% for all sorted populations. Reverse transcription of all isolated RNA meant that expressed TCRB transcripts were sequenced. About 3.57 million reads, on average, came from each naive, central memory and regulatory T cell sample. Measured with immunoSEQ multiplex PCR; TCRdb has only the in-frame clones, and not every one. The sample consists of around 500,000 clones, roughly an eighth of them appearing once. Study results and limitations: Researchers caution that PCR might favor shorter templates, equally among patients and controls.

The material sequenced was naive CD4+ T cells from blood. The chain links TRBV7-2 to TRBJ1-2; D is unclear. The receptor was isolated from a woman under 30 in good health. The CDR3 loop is CASSLGAMGNGYTF. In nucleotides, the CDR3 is TGTGCCAGCAGCCTTGGAGCAATGGGCAATGGCTACACCTTC.